The subject of this entry is one T cell receptor (beta chain). What it binds is not known. These data originate in a study of T cell responses to AZD1222 COVID-19 vaccine. Study results and limitations: The repertoires were collected only after the peak T cell response. Clonal diversity was possibly underestimated, and white British individuals and females predominated among donors. Spike-specific TCR breadth and depth both grew after two AZD1222 doses.

TCRdb's table, derived via immunoSEQ multiplex PCR, lists solely in-frame clones and lacks some. This sample carries 200,000 to 250,000 clones, around 94% of them seen once, and the ten largest clones take approximately 1.7%. The CDR3 loop spans 18 amino acids. Germline CDR1 reads SEHNR; CDR2 reads FQNEAQ (reference sequence). V lost 5 bases to trimming and J lost 7 bases; unmatched junction nucleotides: 18. The receptor's source is an adult who received the MenACWY meningococcal vaccine as a control. This sequence joins TRBV7-9 and TRBJ1-5; 9 bases match TRBD1. Sequencing was performed on peripheral blood, taken 28 days after the second dose of the MenACWY control vaccine. DNA of the CDR3: TGTGCCAGCAGCAAGGGACAGGGAGGTAGAGGGTCAGGACAGCCCCAGCATTTT. Amino acid sequence: CASSKGQGGRGSGQPQHF.